The 14 T cell receptor beta chains in this list originate from one sample, sequenced in a study of shared clonotypes between healthy human individuals. Sequenced by immunoSEQ multiplex PCR; TCRdb stores in-frame clones only, minus some. The data hold a few million clones, with approximately 95% observed a single time. The material sequenced was naive CD4+ T cells sorted from blood. Subset specified: CD45RA+ positively selected. The receptors were sampled from a man younger than 35 in good health.

For this clone: This CDR3 is also generated by other DNA sequences in the sample. The chain is built from TRBV5-1 and TRBJ2-2, with D possibly being TRBD2 (5 bases). Trimming removed 5 bases from V and 0 bases from J, with 8 bases in between. Germline assignment: CDR1 SGHRS and CDR2 YFSETQ. This CDR3 has 14 residues. The CDR3 sequence is CASSRDSNTGELFF. The CDR3, as DNA: TGCGCCAGCAGTCGGGATTCGAACACCGGGGAGCTGTTTTTT. The full variable domain, with the rest looked up from reference TRBV5-1 and TRBJ2-2, is KAGVTQTPRYLIKTRGQQVTLSCSPISGHRSVSWYQQTPGQGLQFLFEYFSETQRNKGNFPGRFSGRQFSNSRSEMNVSTLELGDSALYLCASSRDSNTGELFFGEGSRLTVL.

With regard to this clone: The junction departs from germline at one end; a sequencing error may be responsible. V is TRBV7-3 and J is TRBJ1-2; 7 bases match TRBD1. Germline assignment: CDR1 SGHTA and CDR2 FQGTGA. The CDR3 totals 13 residues. The DNA of the CDR3 is TGTGCCAGCAGCATCCCGGGACAGCCCTTAATTTCCTTC. Amino acids: CASSIPGQPLISF.

The chain couples TRBV7-9 to TRBJ2-5, with D hard to call. Germline V gene sequence: CDR1 SEHNR, CDR2 FQNEAQ (reference sequence). There are 11 residues in the CDR3. V gave up 8 bases and J gave up 7 bases, with 11 bases separating them. The CDR3 is CASGLETTQYF. In DNA, the CDR3 is TGTGCCAGCGGGTTAGAGACGACCCAGTACTTC.

V usage is TRBV29-1 and J usage is TRBJ1-1; D unclear. V lost 7 bases and J lost 5, with 14 bases in between. Germline lookup yields CDR1 SQVTM and CDR2 ANQGSEA. This CDR3 is 12 amino acids long. The CDR3 loop reads CSAVLAGTEAFF. CDR3 in DNA: TGCAGCGCTGTGCTAGCGGGGACTGAAGCTTTCTTT.

The table lists this clone with a count of one. This rearrangement joins TRBV15 to TRBJ2-1; 7 bases line up with TRBD1. The ends lost 0 bases at V and 6 bases at J; junction bases unmatched: 11. CDR1 and CDR2 (germline): LNHNV, YYDKDF (reference sequence). This CDR3 is built from 17 residues. The CDR3 DNA reads as TGTGCCACCAGCAGAGACAGTGGGACAGTCTTGCGCAATGAGCAGTTCTTC. Protein product: CATSRDSGTVLRNEQFF.

Regarding this clone: Other DNA variants within this sample encode the same CDR3. The genes are TRBV4-2 and TRBJ2-3; no definite D call. The CDR3 runs 12 residues. V dropped 0 bases and J dropped 7 bases, with 5 bases sitting between them. Looked up from germline, CDR1 is LGHNA and CDR2 is YNFKEQ. The CDR3 loop reads CASSQDENTQYF. In nucleotides, the CDR3 is TGTGCCAGCAGCCAAGATGAGAATACGCAGTATTTT.

The chain carries TRBV10-1 and TRBJ1-1; D is unclear. CDR3 length: 12 amino acids. Trimming cost V 5 bases and J 8 bases, with 12 bases left between them. Looked up from germline, CDR1 is WNHNN and CDR2 is SYGVQD (reference sequence). The CDR3 DNA sequence: TGCGCCAGCAGTCCCCCGACGGGAGAAGCTTTCTTT. This gives the protein CASSPPTGEAFF.

The chain links TRBV30 to TRBJ1-5; 7 nucleotides match TRBD1. The CDR3 covers 14 residues. Germline V gives CDR1 GTSNPN, CDR2 SVGIG (reference sequence). V was clipped by 8 bases and J by 0 bases; unmatched bases: 7. For the CDR3, the DNA is TGTGCCGCACAGGGGAAGGGTAGCAATCAGCCCCAGCATTTT. It yields the protein CAAQGKGSNQPQHF.

The chain employs TRBV5-4 and TRBJ2-7; D ambiguous. Germline-derived CDR1 and CDR2 are SGHNT and YYREEE (reference sequence). The CDR3 extends over 11 amino acids. V was trimmed by 3 bases and J by 6 bases, leaving 7 bases between them. CDR3 in amino acids: CASSSGSEQYF. CDR3 nucleotides: TGTGCCAGCAGCTCCGGTAGCGAGCAGTACTTC.

CDR3 DNA sequence: TGTGCCAGTAAAGATGGGGCGAGAAATGAAAAACTGTTTTTT. It yields the protein CASKDGARNEKLFF. The V call is TRBV19, the J call TRBJ1-4, with D possibly matching TRBD1 (5 bases). V lost 7 bases and J lost 5, with 14 bases in between. The CDR3 extends over 14 amino acids. Germline CDR1 LNHDA, CDR2 SQIVND (reference sequence).

This chain connects TRBV19 to TRBJ2-7; TRBD1 agrees at 7 bases. Trimming at V came to 5 bases and at J to 3 bases, leaving 7 bases not matched to a gene. CDR1 and CDR2 from the germline V gene are LNHDA and SQIVND (reference sequence). The CDR3 spans 14 residues. The CDR3 DNA reads as TGTGCCAGTAGTGACAGACAGGGAAACTACGAGCAGTACTTC. Its protein product is CASSDRQGNYEQYF.

V usage is TRBV4-1 and J usage is TRBJ1-4; 8 bases match TRBD1. The V segment lost 1 base and the J segment 7 bases; nucleotides outside the gene matches: 11. The CDR3 contains 17 residues. Germline V lookup: CDR1 MGHRA, CDR2 YSYEKL. The CDR3 coding sequence is TGCGCCAGCAGCCAAGTTGGACAGGGTCATAGTGGTGAAAAACTGTTTTTT. It codes for CASSQVGQGHSGEKLFF.

The gene calls are TRBV5-1 and TRBJ2-1; 7 nucleotides line up with TRBD1. The CDR3 consists of 13 residues. The V gene's germline CDR1 is SGHRS and CDR2 YFSETQ. V shed 3 bases, J shed 6 bases, and the junction held 3 bases outside the gene matches. CDR3 bases: TGCGCCAGCAGCTGGGACAGCTCCAATGAGCAGTTCTTC. Translating gives CASSWDSSNEQFF.

The rearrangement links TRBV7-9 to TRBJ2-3; TRBD2 agrees at 8 bases. The CDR3 runs 15 residues. Germline loops: CDR1 SEHNR, CDR2 FQNEAQ (reference sequence). Trimming cost V 2 bases and J 4 bases; bases outside gene matches: 5. In nucleotides, the CDR3 is TGTGCCAGCAGCTTATCTCTAGCGGGCCCAGATACGCAGTATTTT. Translation: CASSLSLAGPDTQYF.